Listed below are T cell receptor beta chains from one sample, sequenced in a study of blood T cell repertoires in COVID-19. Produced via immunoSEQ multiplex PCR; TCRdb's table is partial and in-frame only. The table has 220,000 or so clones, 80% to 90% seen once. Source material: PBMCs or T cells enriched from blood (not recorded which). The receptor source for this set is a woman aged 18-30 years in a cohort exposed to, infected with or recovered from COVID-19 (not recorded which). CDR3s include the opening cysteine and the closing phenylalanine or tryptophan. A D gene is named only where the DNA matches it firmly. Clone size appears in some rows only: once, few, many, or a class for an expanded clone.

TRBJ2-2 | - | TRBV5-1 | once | TGCGCCAGCAGACCCCCTGGGGGGACCGGGGAGCTGTTTTTT | CASRPPGGTGELFF
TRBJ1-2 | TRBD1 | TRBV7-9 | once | TGTGCCAGCAGCTTCGGGACAGGGCGCGGCTACACCTTC | CASSFGTGRGYTF
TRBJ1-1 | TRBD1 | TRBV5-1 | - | TGCGCCAGCAGCAACGTGGTGGGACAGGGCTACACTGAAGCTTTCTTT | CASSNVVGQGYTEAFF
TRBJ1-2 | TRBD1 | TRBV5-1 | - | TGCGCCAGCAGAACCGGGACAGGGGAGGTTGGCTACACCTTC | CASRTGTGEVGYTF
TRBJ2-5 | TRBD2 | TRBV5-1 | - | TGCGCCAGCAGCCCGGGGGGGGTACAAGAGACCCAGTACTTC | CASSPGGVQETQYF
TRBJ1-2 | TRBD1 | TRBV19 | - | TGTGCCAGTAGTATCGACAGGGGTACTAACTATGGCTACACCTTC | CASSIDRGTNYGYTF
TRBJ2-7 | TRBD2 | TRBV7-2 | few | TGTGCCAGCAGCCCTGCCAGCGGGAGATCCCTTACTTACGAGCAGTACTTC | CASSPASGRSLTYEQYF
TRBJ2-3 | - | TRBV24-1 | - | TGTGCCACCGATACAGGGCGCACAGATACGCAGTATTTT | CATDTGRTDTQYF
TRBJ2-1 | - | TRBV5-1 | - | TGCGCCAGCAGGAGACAGGAAAGCTCCTACAATGAGCAGTTCTTC | CASRRQESSYNEQFF
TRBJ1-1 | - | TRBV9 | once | TGTGCCAGCAGCGCAGAAGAGGGGAGGGTGAACACTGAAGCTTTCTTT | CASSAEEGRVNTEAFF
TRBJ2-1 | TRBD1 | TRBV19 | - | TGTGCCAGTAGTATCCGCGGGACAGGGGGCCGGCAATCCTACAATGAGCAGTTCTTC | CASSIRGTGGRQSYNEQFF
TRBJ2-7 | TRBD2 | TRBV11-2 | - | TGTGCCAGCAGCCCCCTCGGGGCGGGAGTACCCCACGAGCAGTACTTC | CASSPLGAGVPHEQYF
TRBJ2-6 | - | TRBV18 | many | TGTGCCAGCTCACCCGAGTCCTCTGGGGCCAACGTCCTGACTTTC | CASSPESSGANVLTF
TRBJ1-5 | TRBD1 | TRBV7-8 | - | TGTGCCAGCAGCTTAACCTCGACAGGGGGTGTTGATCAGCCCCAGCATTTT | CASSLTSTGGVDQPQHF
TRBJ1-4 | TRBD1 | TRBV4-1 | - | TGCGCCAGCAGCCGTAGTGCGGGACAGGGGGGTGGAAAACTGTTTTTT | CASSRSAGQGGGKLFF
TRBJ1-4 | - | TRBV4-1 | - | TGCGCCAGCAGCCTCGTCGCGGGGCGCGGTGAAAAACTGTTTTTT | CASSLVAGRGEKLFF
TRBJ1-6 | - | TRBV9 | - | TGTGCCAGCAGCAGGGGGGGTTTTTCACCCCTCCACTTT | CASSRGGFSPLHF
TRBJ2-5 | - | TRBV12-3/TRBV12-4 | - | TGTGCCAGCGGAGGGGGGGCCGGTCAGACCCAGTACTTC | CASGGGAGQTQYF
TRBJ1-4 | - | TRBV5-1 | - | TGCGCCAGCAGCTTGGAAGGGGTTCGGACTAATGAAAAACTGTTTTTT | CASSLEGVRTNEKLFF
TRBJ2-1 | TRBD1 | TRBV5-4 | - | TGTGCCAGCAGCTGGGACAGGGGGTTGTACAATGAGCAGTTCTTC | CASSWDRGLYNEQFF
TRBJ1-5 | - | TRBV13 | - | TGTGCCAGCAGCCAGGGGAGGGCGGATCAGCCCCAGCATTTT | CASSQGRADQPQHF
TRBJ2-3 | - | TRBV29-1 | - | TGCAGCGTTGGTATGAGCGGTGGCACAGATACGCAGTATTTT | CSVGMSGGTDTQYF
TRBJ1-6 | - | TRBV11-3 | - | TGTGCCAGCAGCTTAGATCGGAGCTATAATTCACCCCTCCACTTT | CASSLDRSYNSPLHF
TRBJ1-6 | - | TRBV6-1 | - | TGTGCCAGCAGTGAAATAGGGGAATCACCCCTCCACTTT | CASSEIGESPLHF
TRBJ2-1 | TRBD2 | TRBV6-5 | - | TGTGCCAGCAGGGACCCGGGACTAGGGATGGGTGAGCAGTTCTTC | CASRDPGLGMGEQFF
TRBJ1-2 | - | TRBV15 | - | TGTGCCGTCGCCAGAGCGGGGGTACCGGGAGGCTACACCTTC | CAVARAGVPGGYTF
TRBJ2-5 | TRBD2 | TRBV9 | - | TGTGCCAGCAGCGTATCAGCGGGGGGGCGTGAGACCCAGTACTTC | CASSVSAGGRETQYF
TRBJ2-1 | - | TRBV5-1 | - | TGCGCCAGCTCCATACAGGGCAATGAGCAGTTCTTC | CASSIQGNEQFF
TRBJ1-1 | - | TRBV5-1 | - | TGCGCCAGCAGCTTGGAACAGAACACTGAAGCTTTCTTT | CASSLEQNTEAFF
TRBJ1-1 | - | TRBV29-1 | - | TGCAGCGTTGCCATGGCAGTGAGGGCTGAAGCTTTCTTT | CSVAMAVRAEAFF
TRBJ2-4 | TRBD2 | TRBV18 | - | TGTGCCAGCTCACCCTCGCGGGAGGGCAACATTCAGTACTTC | CASSPSREGNIQYF
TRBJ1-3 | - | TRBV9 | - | TGTGCCAGCAGCGTATCCTCCTCTGGAAACACCATATATTTT | CASSVSSSGNTIYF
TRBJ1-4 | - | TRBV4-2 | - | TGTGCCAGCAGCCAAGTAGCCGGAAGGGAGGGTGTTGCAACTAATGAAAAACTGTTTTTT | CASSQVAGREGVATNEKLFF
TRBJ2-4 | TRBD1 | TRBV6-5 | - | TGTGCCAGCTTTGACAGGGGGCTTAGTAACATTCAGTACTTC | CASFDRGLSNIQYF
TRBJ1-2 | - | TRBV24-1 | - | TGTGCCACCAGTGATCAGACAGGAACCCTGGGTGGCTACACCTTC | CATSDQTGTLGGYTF
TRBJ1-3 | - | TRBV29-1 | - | TGCAGCGTTGAAGATCGGTGGAACACCATATATTTT | CSVEDRWNTIYF
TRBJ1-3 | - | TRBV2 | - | TGTGCCAGCAGTAGGGACAATGGAAACACCATATATTTT | CASSRDNGNTIYF
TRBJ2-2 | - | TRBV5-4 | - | TGTGCCAGCAGCTTGGGGGGGGCCGGGGAGCTGTTTTTT | CASSLGGAGELFF
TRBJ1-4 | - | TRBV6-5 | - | TGTGCCAGCAGCCCCGACACCTATATTGAAAAACTGTTTTTT | CASSPDTYIEKLFF
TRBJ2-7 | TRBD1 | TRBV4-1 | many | TGCGCCAGCAGCCAAGATCCCGGGACAGGGATCGAGCAGTACTTC | CASSQDPGTGIEQYF
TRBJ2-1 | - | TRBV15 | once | TGTGCCACCAGCCCCGGGGTAGGCAAGTCCTCCTACAATGAGCAGTTCTTC | CATSPGVGKSSYNEQFF
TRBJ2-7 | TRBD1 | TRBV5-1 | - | TGCGCCAGCAGCTTGGGACAGGGGTTCCACGAGCAGTACTTC | CASSLGQGFHEQYF
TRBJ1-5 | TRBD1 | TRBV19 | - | TGTGCCAGTAGTGTCGGACAGGTTGGGAATCAGCCCCAGCATTTT | CASSVGQVGNQPQHF
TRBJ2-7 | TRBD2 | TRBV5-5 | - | TGTGCCAGCAGCTTGATGTCAGCGGGGTATGCCTACGAGCAGTACTTC | CASSLMSAGYAYEQYF
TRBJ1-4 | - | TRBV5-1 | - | TGCGCCAGCAGCTTGTTGTCTCTTGCGGAAAAACTGTTTTTT | CASSLLSLAEKLFF
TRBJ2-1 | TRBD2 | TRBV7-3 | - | TGTGCCAGCAGCTTAATCACAGTAGCGGGAGGGACCTACAATGAGCAGTTCTTC | CASSLITVAGGTYNEQFF
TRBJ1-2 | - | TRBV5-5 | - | TGTGCCAGCAGCCCGAAACGAGGACTGCCTAACTATGGCTACACCTTC | CASSPKRGLPNYGYTF
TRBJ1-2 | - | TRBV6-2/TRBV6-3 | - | TGTGCCAGCAGCCACAGGGCTTCCAATGGCTACACCTTC | CASSHRASNGYTF
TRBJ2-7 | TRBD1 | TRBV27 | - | TGTGCCAGCAGTTTCGTGGGACAGGCTTGGGAGCAGTACTTC | CASSFVGQAWEQYF
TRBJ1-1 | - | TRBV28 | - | TGTGCCAGCAGGACGGACAGGAACACTGAAGCTTTCTTT | CASRTDRNTEAFF
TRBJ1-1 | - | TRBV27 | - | TGTGCCAGCAGTTTACGAGCCATGAACACTGAAGCTTTCTTT | CASSLRAMNTEAFF
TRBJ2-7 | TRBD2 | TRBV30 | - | TGTGCCTGGAGTGTATCGGCTTGGACTAGCGGGAGTTACGAGCAGTACTTC | CAWSVSAWTSGSYEQYF
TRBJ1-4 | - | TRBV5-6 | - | TGTGCCAGCAGCTTGCACTCACCTAATGAAAAACTGTTTTTT | CASSLHSPNEKLFF
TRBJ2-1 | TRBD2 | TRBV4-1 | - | TGCGCCAGCAGCCACGATTCGGGACTAGTGAACAATGAGCAGTTCTTC | CASSHDSGLVNNEQFF
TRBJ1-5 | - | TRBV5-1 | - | TGCGCCAGCAGCTTAGGGGGGGCGGGTCAGCCCCAGCATTTT | CASSLGGAGQPQHF
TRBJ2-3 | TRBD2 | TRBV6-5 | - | TGTGCCAGCAGCGGGGAAGCGGGGGGAGATACGCAGTATTTT | CASSGEAGGDTQYF